The rows below give T cell receptor beta chains drawn from one sample of a study of cytotoxic CD8 clonotypes in ibrutinib-treated CLL. Clones were read by immunoSEQ multiplex PCR, and TCRdb kept only the in-frame ones, dropping some. The sample lists some 65,000 clones, roughly 57% occurring once. The source material was PBMCs, sampled after 12 months of ibrutinib treatment. The receptor set was obtained from a human donor with chronic lymphocytic leukemia. CDR3s include the opening cysteine and the closing phenylalanine or tryptophan. Each record gives: J gene, D gene, V gene, clone size, CDR3 DNA, CDR3 protein. A D gene is named only where the DNA matches it firmly. The listing skips clone size in some rows; elsewhere it reads once, few, many or a size class.

j_gene: TRBJ2-6; d_gene: TRBD2; v_gene: TRBV10-3; abundance: once; CDR3nt: TGTGCCATCAGTGTGGACAGGGGTAGGCTAGCGGGAGGAGGGGCCAACGTCCTGACTTTC; CDR3aa: CAISVDRGRLAGGGANVLTF
j_gene: TRBJ1-2; d_gene: .; v_gene: TRBV4-1; abundance: few; CDR3nt: TGCGCCAGCAGCCAAGAAGCCAGCGCCTTCTATGGCTACACCTTC; CDR3aa: CASSQEASAFYGYTF
j_gene: TRBJ1-1; d_gene: .; v_gene: TRBV20-1; abundance: few; CDR3nt: TGCAGTGCTAGAGATAAGGCTTTCTTT; CDR3aa: CSARDKAFF
j_gene: TRBJ1-1; d_gene: .; v_gene: TRBV18; abundance: few; CDR3nt: TGTGCCAGCTCACCAGGGCAAGTTGGGACTGAAGCTTTCTTT; CDR3aa: CASSPGQVGTEAFF
j_gene: TRBJ2-5; d_gene: .; v_gene: TRBV6-6; abundance: .; CDR3nt: TGTGCCAGCAGTTTGTTGGGCGGGAAAGAGACCCAGTACTTC; CDR3aa: CASSLLGGKETQYF
j_gene: TRBJ1-1; d_gene: TRBD1; v_gene: TRBV5-4; abundance: few; CDR3nt: TGTGCCAGCAGCCCCGGGACAGGAGGGACTTTCTTT; CDR3aa: CASSPGTGGTFF
j_gene: TRBJ1-2; d_gene: .; v_gene: TRBV28; abundance: .; CDR3nt: TGTGCCAGCAGCACCCAGGGACGGGGCTACACCTTC; CDR3aa: CASSTQGRGYTF
j_gene: TRBJ1-2; d_gene: TRBD1; v_gene: TRBV7-9; abundance: few; CDR3nt: TGTGCCAGCAGCTTCGGGACAGGGGTCTATGGCTACACCTTC; CDR3aa: CASSFGTGVYGYTF
j_gene: TRBJ2-7; d_gene: TRBD2; v_gene: TRBV5-4; abundance: few; CDR3nt: TGTGCCAGCAGCCGCTATCGACTAGCGGGACTCCACGAGCAGTACTTC; CDR3aa: CASSRYRLAGLHEQYF
j_gene: TRBJ2-3; d_gene: .; v_gene: TRBV28; abundance: few; CDR3nt: TGTGCCAGCAAGTCGACCGCTATAACAGATACGCAGTATTTT; CDR3aa: CASKSTAITDTQYF
j_gene: TRBJ2-3; d_gene: TRBD1; v_gene: TRBV18; abundance: once; CDR3nt: TGTGCCAGCTCACCGCGGGACAGGGGCTCCGGGGCGCAGTATTTT; CDR3aa: CASSPRDRGSGAQYF
j_gene: TRBJ2-2; d_gene: .; v_gene: TRBV29-1; abundance: few; CDR3nt: TGCAGCGTGGGGCGGGGGCTTAGCTACACCGGGGAGCTGTTTTTT; CDR3aa: CSVGRGLSYTGELFF
j_gene: TRBJ2-7; d_gene: .; v_gene: TRBV30; abundance: .; CDR3nt: TGTGCCTGGGGACGGGACCAAAAGTACGAGCAGTACTTC; CDR3aa: CAWGRDQKYEQYF
j_gene: TRBJ2-1; d_gene: TRBD2; v_gene: TRBV5-1; abundance: .; CDR3nt: TGCGCCAGCAGCTCGGGACTAGACTCCTACAATGAGCAGTTCTTC; CDR3aa: CASSSGLDSYNEQFF
j_gene: TRBJ1-6; d_gene: .; v_gene: TRBV7-9; abundance: .; CDR3nt: TGTGCCAGCAGCCTGGGACGGGAGTCACCCCTCCACTTT; CDR3aa: CASSLGRESPLHF
j_gene: TRBJ1-5; d_gene: .; v_gene: TRBV2; abundance: few; CDR3nt: TGTGCCAGTACAGGAATCTATAGCAATCAGCCCCAGCATTTT; CDR3aa: CASTGIYSNQPQHF
j_gene: TRBJ2-7; d_gene: TRBD1; v_gene: TRBV6-6; abundance: .; CDR3nt: TGTGCCAGCAGCTCCCCCTCCGGGACAGGGCCGAACGAGCAGTACTTC; CDR3aa: CASSSPSGTGPNEQYF
j_gene: TRBJ2-2; d_gene: .; v_gene: TRBV7-8; abundance: .; CDR3nt: TGTGCCAGCAGCTTGGAGGGAACCAACACCGGGGAGCTGTTTTTT; CDR3aa: CASSLEGTNTGELFF
j_gene: TRBJ2-1; d_gene: TRBD2; v_gene: TRBV6-5; abundance: .; CDR3nt: TGTGCCAGCACTCTAGCGGGAGGGAAGTTCTTC; CDR3aa: CASTLAGGKFF
j_gene: TRBJ2-7; d_gene: .; v_gene: TRBV18; abundance: .; CDR3nt: TGTGCCAGCTCACCCTCCGGGACCGCTTACGACGGGCAGTACTTC; CDR3aa: CASSPSGTAYDGQYF
j_gene: TRBJ1-6; d_gene: .; v_gene: TRBV27; abundance: .; CDR3nt: TGTGCCAGCAGTTTGGGGGCCCAAAGGGACTTCGGTTATAATTCACCCCTCCACTTT; CDR3aa: CASSLGAQRDFGYNSPLHF
j_gene: TRBJ1-2; d_gene: .; v_gene: TRBV6-5; abundance: .; CDR3nt: TGTGCCAGCGGATTAGAGCTCAGTGGCTACACCTTC; CDR3aa: CASGLELSGYTF
j_gene: TRBJ2-3; d_gene: .; v_gene: TRBV11-2; abundance: .; CDR3nt: TGTGCCAGCAGCTTATCAGAGGAGGCCGGTACAGATACGCAGTATTTT; CDR3aa: CASSLSEEAGTDTQYF
j_gene: TRBJ2-3; d_gene: TRBD1; v_gene: TRBV19; abundance: .; CDR3nt: TGTGCCAGTAGACGACAGGGAAACACAGATACGCAGTATTTT; CDR3aa: CASRRQGNTDTQYF
j_gene: TRBJ1-2; d_gene: TRBD1; v_gene: TRBV28; abundance: .; CDR3nt: TGTGCCAGCAGTTTATTGGACAGGGGTTGGTATGGCTACACCTTC; CDR3aa: CASSLLDRGWYGYTF
j_gene: TRBJ2-7; d_gene: .; v_gene: TRBV6-5; abundance: .; CDR3nt: TGTGCCAGCTGGGACGGGAGCTCCTACGAGCAGTACTTC; CDR3aa: CASWDGSSYEQYF
j_gene: TRBJ1-3; d_gene: .; v_gene: TRBV11-2; abundance: .; CDR3nt: TGTGCCAGCAGCCATCGTGGAGTTTCTGGAAACACCATATATTTT; CDR3aa: CASSHRGVSGNTIYF
j_gene: TRBJ2-7; d_gene: .; v_gene: TRBV6-5; abundance: .; CDR3nt: TGTGCCAGCAGCCCCGGAGGCAGGCCATCCTACGAGCAGTACTTC; CDR3aa: CASSPGGRPSYEQYF
j_gene: TRBJ2-5; d_gene: .; v_gene: TRBV28; abundance: .; CDR3nt: TGTGCCAGCAGTCCGAACTTCCCAGCGGAGACCCAGTACTTC; CDR3aa: CASSPNFPAETQYF
j_gene: TRBJ2-2; d_gene: .; v_gene: TRBV28; abundance: .; CDR3nt: TGTGCCAGCAGTTTTGTAGTTTTTGCCGGGGAGCTGTTTTTT; CDR3aa: CASSFVVFAGELFF
j_gene: TRBJ2-7; d_gene: TRBD2; v_gene: TRBV9; abundance: .; CDR3nt: TGTGCCAGCAGCCCAGACGTAGCGGGAGGAATATACGAGCAGTACTTC; CDR3aa: CASSPDVAGGIYEQYF
j_gene: TRBJ2-2; d_gene: .; v_gene: TRBV27; abundance: .; CDR3nt: TGTGCCAGCAGTTTTAGTTCCACCGGGGAGCTGTTTTTT; CDR3aa: CASSFSSTGELFF
j_gene: TRBJ1-2; d_gene: TRBD1; v_gene: TRBV19; abundance: .; CDR3nt: TGTGCCAGTAGTATAGCGGGACAGAGTTTTGGCTACACCTTC; CDR3aa: CASSIAGQSFGYTF
j_gene: TRBJ2-2; d_gene: TRBD2; v_gene: TRBV6-1; abundance: .; CDR3nt: TGTGCCAGCACTGGCGGGGGGTACCCTACCGGGGAGCTGTTTTTT; CDR3aa: CASTGGGYPTGELFF
j_gene: TRBJ2-3; d_gene: .; v_gene: TRBV7-9; abundance: .; CDR3nt: TGTGCCAGCAGCGGGGTAGTATCTAGCACAGATACGCAGTATTTT; CDR3aa: CASSGVVSSTDTQYF
j_gene: TRBJ1-2; d_gene: TRBD1; v_gene: TRBV11-1; abundance: .; CDR3nt: TGTGCCAGCAGCCCGTTCAGGCCGGGACAGGACTATGGCTACACCTTC; CDR3aa: CASSPFRPGQDYGYTF
j_gene: TRBJ1-6; d_gene: TRBD1; v_gene: TRBV2; abundance: .; CDR3nt: TGTGCCAGCAGTCTGGGACAGGGAAATTCACCCCTCCACTTT; CDR3aa: CASSLGQGNSPLHF
j_gene: TRBJ1-5; d_gene: .; v_gene: TRBV6-5; abundance: once; CDR3nt: TGTGCCAGCAGTCTCGGACAGCATGTCAATCAGCCCCAGCATTTT; CDR3aa: CASSLGQHVNQPQHF
j_gene: TRBJ2-5; d_gene: .; v_gene: TRBV14; abundance: .; CDR3nt: TGTGCCAGCAGTCTAAGATCGGGGTTCGTGGAGACCCAGTACTTC; CDR3aa: CASSLRSGFVETQYF